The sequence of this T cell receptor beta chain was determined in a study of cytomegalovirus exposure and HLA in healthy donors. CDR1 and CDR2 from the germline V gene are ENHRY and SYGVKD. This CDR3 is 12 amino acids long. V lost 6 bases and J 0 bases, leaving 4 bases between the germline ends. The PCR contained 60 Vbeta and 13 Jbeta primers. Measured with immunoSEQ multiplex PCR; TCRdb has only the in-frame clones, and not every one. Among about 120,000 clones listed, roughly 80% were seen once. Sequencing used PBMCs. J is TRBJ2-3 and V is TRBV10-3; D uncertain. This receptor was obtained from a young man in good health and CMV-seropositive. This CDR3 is CAIRGSTDTQYF. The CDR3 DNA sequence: TGTGCCATCAGGGGCAGCACAGATACGCAGTATTTT.